Each of the 5 T cell receptor beta chains below was sequenced from the same sample in a study of lymphopenia after photon versus proton radiotherapy (dated by TCRdb to about 2019). Libraries were made using the immunoSEQ multiplex PCR assay. TCRdb re-hosts the immuneACCESS table, in-frame sequences only. Its copies lack some clones; in the studies checked, an unresolved V gene accounts for under half of them, and the cause for the rest is not known. This sample holds about 26,000 clones; roughly nine tenths were observed only once. 0.81% of the sample lies in the top ten. The sequencing used peripheral blood, collected from a patient treated with photon-based radiotherapy. Receptors originate from a woman aged 50 to 65 with cholangiocarcinoma.

The chain recombines TRBV18 with TRBJ1-2; 11 bases align to TRBD1. The germline V gene encodes CDR1 KGHSH and CDR2 LQKENI. The V gene end was trimmed by 0 bases and the J gene end by 7 bases; junction bases not matched to a gene: 7. The CDR3 length is 16 residues. CDR3 in amino acids: CASSPPGQGGLSGYTF. CDR3 DNA sequence: TGTGCCAGCTCACCACCGGGACAGGGGGGTTTGAGTGGCTACACCTTC. The whole variable domain, filled in from reference TRBV18 and TRBJ1-2, reads NAGVMQNPRHLVRRRGQEARLRCSPMKGHSHVYWYRQLPEEGLKFMVYLQKENIIDESGMPKERFSAEFPKEGPSILRIQQVVRGDSAAYFCASSPPGQGGLSGYTFGSGTRLTVV.

V is TRBV5-8 and J is TRBJ1-1, with D possibly TRBD1 on 5 matching bases. V dropped 1 base and J dropped 0 bases, with 19 bases sitting between them. Germline CDR1 is SGHTS and CDR2 is YDEGEE. The CDR3 is 18 residues long. CDR3 coding DNA: TGTGCCAGCAGCTTGTGGCAGGGTGGGCGTGAGATGAACACTGAAGCTTTCTTT. Translation: CASSLWQGGREMNTEAFF.

The V and J genes are TRBV14 and TRBJ1-2; the match to TRBD1 covers 7 bases. In germline, CDR1 is SGHDN, CDR2 FVKESK. The ends lost 4 bases at V and 5 bases at J; junction bases unmatched: 13. There are 16 residues in the CDR3. This CDR3 is CASSPGQAGTCYGYTF. Written as DNA, the CDR3 is TGTGCCAGCAGCCCCGGACAGGCGGGAACTTGTTATGGCTACACCTTC.

CDR3 coding DNA: TGCGCCTCACGTGACGGGCAGAACACTGAAGCTTTCTTT. This gives the protein CASRDGQNTEAFF. The rearrangement links TRBV5-1 to TRBJ1-1; no firm D call. Looked up from germline, CDR1 is SGHRS and CDR2 is YFSETQ. This CDR3 is built from 13 residues. V lost 10 bases to trimming and J lost 1 base, with 14 bases between them.

The V call is TRBV5-4, the J call TRBJ1-2; D is unresolved. This CDR3 region has 15 residues. Germline V CDR1 and CDR2: SGHNT, YYREEE (reference sequence). V was shortened by 0 bases and J by 4 bases, with 13 bases between the two germline ends. CDR3 DNA: TGTGCCAGCAGCTTGGGGCCAGGACTTAGCTATGGCTACACCTTC. It translates to CASSLGPGLSYGYTF. The whole variable domain, filled in from reference TRBV5-4 and TRBJ1-2, reads ETGVTQSPTHLIKTRGQQVTLRCSSQSGHNTVSWYQQALGQGPQFIFQYYREEENGRGNFPPRFSGLQFPNYSSELNVNALELDDSALYLCASSLGPGLSYGYTFGSGTRLTVV.